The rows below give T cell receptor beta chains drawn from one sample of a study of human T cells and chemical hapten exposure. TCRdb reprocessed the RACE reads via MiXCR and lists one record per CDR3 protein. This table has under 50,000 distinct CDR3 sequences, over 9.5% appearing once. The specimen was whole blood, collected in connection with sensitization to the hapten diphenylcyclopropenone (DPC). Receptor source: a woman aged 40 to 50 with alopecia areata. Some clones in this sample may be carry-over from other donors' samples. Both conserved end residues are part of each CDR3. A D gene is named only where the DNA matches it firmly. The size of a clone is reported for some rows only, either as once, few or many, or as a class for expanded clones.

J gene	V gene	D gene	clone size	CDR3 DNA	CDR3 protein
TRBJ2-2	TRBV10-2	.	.	TGCGCCAGCAGTGAGTCCGACTACACCGGGGAGCTGTTTTTT	CASSESDYTGELFF
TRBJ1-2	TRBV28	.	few	TGTGCCAGCAGTGGGGACCCCTGGGCCCCATCTAACTATGGCTACACCTTC	CASSGDPWAPSNYGYTF
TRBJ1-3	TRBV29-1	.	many	TGCAGCGTTGCCATTGGAAACACCATATATTTT	CSVAIGNTIYF
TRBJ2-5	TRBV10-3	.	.	TGTGCCATCAGTGAGTCGGACCGGGGGCCAGAGACCCAGTACTTC	CAISESDRGPETQYF
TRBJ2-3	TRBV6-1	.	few	TGTGCCAGCAAGTTGGCTATTAAGAATTATTATGGTACGCAGTATTTT	CASKLAIKNYYGTQYF
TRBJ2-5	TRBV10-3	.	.	TGTGCCATCAGCCCCGACAGGAGGGAGACCCAGTACTTC	CAISPDRRETQYF
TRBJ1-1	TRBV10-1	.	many	TGCGCCAGCAGTGAGGGCGACGAAGCTTTCTTT	CASSEGDEAFF
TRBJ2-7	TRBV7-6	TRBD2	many	TGTGCCAGCAGCCCGGCTAGCGGGAGGCGGCCCGACGAGCAGTACTTC	CASSPASGRRPDEQYF
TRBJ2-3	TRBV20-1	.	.	TGCAGTGCTAGAAGGCGGAAGTGGTCCACAGATACGCAGTATTTT	CSARRRKWSTDTQYF
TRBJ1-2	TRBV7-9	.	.	TGTGCCAGCAGCTTAGCCAGTACCAACTATGGCTACACCTTC	CASSLASTNYGYTF
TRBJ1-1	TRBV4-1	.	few	TGCGCCAGCAGACCCAGGCAGGACTCCAACACTGAAGCTTTCTTT	CASRPRQDSNTEAFF
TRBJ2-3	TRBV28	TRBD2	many	TGTGCCAGCAGGACGGGGGGAGGCGGGACAGATACGCAGTATTTT	CASRTGGGGTDTQYF
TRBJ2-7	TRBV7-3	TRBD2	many	TGTGCCAGCAGTTGGACTAGCGGGAGGCACGAGCAGTACTTC	CASSWTSGRHEQYF
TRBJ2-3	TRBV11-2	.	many	TGTGCCAGCAGCTTAGGCCTCACGGGCGCAGATACGCAGTATTTT	CASSLGLTGADTQYF
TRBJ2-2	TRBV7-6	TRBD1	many	TGTGCCAGCAGCCAGGAGACAGGGATGTTGAAGGCCGGGGAGCTGTTTTTT	CASSQETGMLKAGELFF
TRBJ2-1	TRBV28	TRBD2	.	TGTGCCAGCAGTTTATGGGGCGGGAGTAACAATGAGCAGTTCTTC	CASSLWGGSNNEQFF
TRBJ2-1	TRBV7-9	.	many	TGTGCCAGCACCCTTATTCCCCACAATGAGCAGTTCTTC	CASTLIPHNEQFF
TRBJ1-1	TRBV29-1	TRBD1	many	TGCAGCGCCCGGGACAGGGGGCAGGAGAACACTGAAGCTTTCTTT	CSARDRGQENTEAFF
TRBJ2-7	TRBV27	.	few	TGTGCCTCCCGTGGGTCCCGCCTCTTCCACGAGCAGTACTTC	CASRGSRLFHEQYF
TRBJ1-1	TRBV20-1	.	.	TGCAGTGCTCGAGTAGGGCGGTTCACTGAAGCTTTCTTT	CSARVGRFTEAFF
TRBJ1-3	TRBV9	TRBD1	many	TGTGCCAGCAGCGACGGGGGGACAGGAGGAAACACCATATATTTT	CASSDGGTGGNTIYF
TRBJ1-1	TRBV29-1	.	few	TGCAGCGTTGAAGGGTTTGGAGGGCGGAACACTGAAGCTTTCTTT	CSVEGFGGRNTEAFF
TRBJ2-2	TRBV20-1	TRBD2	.	TGCAGTGCTAGCGAGCGGGGGGTTACCGGGGAGCTGTTTTTT	CSASERGVTGELFF
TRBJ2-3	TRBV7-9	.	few	TGTGCCAGCAGCTTGGCGGGGATAAGCACAGATACGCAGTATTTT	CASSLAGISTDTQYF
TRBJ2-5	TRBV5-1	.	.	TGCGCCAGCAGCTTGGAGACGGAGACCCAGTACTTC	CASSLETETQYF
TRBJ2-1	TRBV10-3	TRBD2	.	TGTGCCATCAGTGAGTCCTTGCCGGGACTAGCTTCCAATGAGCAGTTCTTC	CAISESLPGLASNEQFF
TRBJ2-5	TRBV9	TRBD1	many	TGTGCCAGCAGCATGGGGACAGTCCAAGAGACCCAGTACTTC	CASSMGTVQETQYF
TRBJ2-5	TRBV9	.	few	TGTGCCAGCAGCGTACAAAGCCTCTCGGGAGAGACCCAGTACTTC	CASSVQSLSGETQYF
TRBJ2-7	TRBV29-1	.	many	TGCAGCGTTGATCGACCAGGGGACGAGCAGTACTTC	CSVDRPGDEQYF
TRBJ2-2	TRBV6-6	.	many	TGTGCCAGCAGTTACGGGACGGCAGGGGCCCGGGAGCTGTTTTTT	CASSYGTAGARELFF
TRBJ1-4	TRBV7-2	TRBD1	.	TGTGCCAGCAGCCCCGACAGGGCTAATGAAAAACTGTTTTTT	CASSPDRANEKLFF
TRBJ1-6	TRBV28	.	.	TGTGCCAGCAGTTTCGGCAGCGGGTTACATTCACCCCTCCACTTT	CASSFGSGLHSPLHF
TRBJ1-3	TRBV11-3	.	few	TGTGCCAGCAGCTGGGGACGGAACTCTGGAAACACCATATATTTT	CASSWGRNSGNTIYF
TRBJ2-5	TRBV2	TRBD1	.	TGTGCCAGCAGTGGACAGGGGCTGTACCAAGAGACCCAGTACTTC	CASSGQGLYQETQYF
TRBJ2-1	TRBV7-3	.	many	TGTGCCAGCAGCTCGACCACGGGGCCTAGAGTTGAGCAGTTCTTC	CASSSTTGPRVEQFF
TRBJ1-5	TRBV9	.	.	TGTGCCAGCAGCGAGACGGCGGGGCCAGGCAATCAGCCCCAGCATTTT	CASSETAGPGNQPQHF
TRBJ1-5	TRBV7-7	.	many	TGTGCCAGCAGCCTCAGTGCGGAGGGGCCCCAGCATTTT	CASSLSAEGPQHF
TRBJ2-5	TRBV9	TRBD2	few	TGTGCCAGCAGCGTAGGCATAAGCGGGGGGGCCAGCGAGACCCAGTACTTC	CASSVGISGGASETQYF
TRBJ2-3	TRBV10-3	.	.	TGTGCCATCAGTGACAGGCCTTACACAGATACGCAGTATTTT	CAISDRPYTDTQYF
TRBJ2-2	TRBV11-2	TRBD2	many	TGTGCCAGCAGCTTTGGACTAGCGGAGCCCGCGAACACCGGGGAGCTGTTTTTT	CASSFGLAEPANTGELFF
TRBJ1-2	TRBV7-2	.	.	TGTGCCAGCAGCCCCCGGGCCACCCGCTATGGCTACACCTTC	CASSPRATRYGYTF
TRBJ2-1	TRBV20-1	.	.	TGCAGTGCTAGAGATAGGGGGGCGGGAAGCTACAATGAGCAGTTCTTC	CSARDRGAGSYNEQFF
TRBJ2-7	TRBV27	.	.	TGTGCCGCGCCGCTGGACAGCTCCTACGAGCAGTACTTC	CAAPLDSSYEQYF
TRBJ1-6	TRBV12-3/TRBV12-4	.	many	TGTGCCAGCAGATGGCTGTATAATTCACCCCTCCACTTT	CASRWLYNSPLHF
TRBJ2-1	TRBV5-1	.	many	TGCGCCAGCAGCTTCGGCGGCGGGGATCCCTACAATGAGCAGTTCTTC	CASSFGGGDPYNEQFF
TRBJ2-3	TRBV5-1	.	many	TGCGCCAGCAGCTTGAGTAGCGGCACAGATACGCAGTATTTT	CASSLSSGTDTQYF
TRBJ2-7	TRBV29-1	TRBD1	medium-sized	TGCAGCGCTACTGGGGGACAGGGAAATCCCTACGAGCAGTACTTC	CSATGGQGNPYEQYF